A selection of T cell receptor beta chains follows, all from one sample in a study of blood T cell repertoires in COVID-19. The table came from immunoSEQ multiplex PCR; TCRdb's copy has only in-frame clones and leaves some out. The table shows 300,000 or so clones, with approximately 93% occurring only once. Input material: peripheral blood. The receptors were sampled from a woman aged 25 to 45 with COVID-19, enrolled during active disease. Each CDR3 is given with its conserved first and last residue. Fields, in order: clone size, J gene, D gene, V gene, CDR3 DNA, CDR3 protein. The D gene is left open where the match is weak. Rows may omit the clone size; those that give it use once, few, many or a size class.

abundance: -; j_gene: TRBJ1-5; d_gene: -; v_gene: TRBV27; CDR3nt: TGTGCCAGCAGAAAAAGCGGCAATCAGCCCCAGCATTTT; CDR3aa: CASRKSGNQPQHF
abundance: -; j_gene: TRBJ1-2; d_gene: -; v_gene: TRBV3-1/TRBV3-2; CDR3nt: TGTGCCAGCAGCCAAAATTCGGGGTCGAGTGGCTACACCTTC; CDR3aa: CASSQNSGSSGYTF
abundance: once; j_gene: TRBJ2-2; d_gene: -; v_gene: TRBV2; CDR3nt: TGTGCCTCCGGAGGGGAGGGGGTCACCGGGGAGCTGTTTTTT; CDR3aa: CASGGEGVTGELFF
abundance: -; j_gene: TRBJ2-7; d_gene: TRBD1; v_gene: TRBV19; CDR3nt: TGTGCCAGTAGCCTTACCGGGACAGGGAGGGACCAGAAGTACTTC; CDR3aa: CASSLTGTGRDQKYF
abundance: -; j_gene: TRBJ1-1; d_gene: -; v_gene: TRBV3-1/TRBV3-2; CDR3nt: TGTGCCAGCAGCCAAGGGTACAGTGAAGCTTTCTTT; CDR3aa: CASSQGYSEAFF
abundance: -; j_gene: TRBJ2-3; d_gene: TRBD2; v_gene: TRBV6-1; CDR3nt: TGTGCCAGCAGTGAAGGAACTAGCGGGGATACGCAGTATTTT; CDR3aa: CASSEGTSGDTQYF
abundance: -; j_gene: TRBJ2-2; d_gene: TRBD1; v_gene: TRBV29-1; CDR3nt: TGCAGCGTTGAAGATTGGCAGGGGGCGGAATACGGGGAGCTGTTTTTT; CDR3aa: CSVEDWQGAEYGELFF
abundance: -; j_gene: TRBJ1-1; d_gene: -; v_gene: TRBV13; CDR3nt: TGTGCCAGCAGCGCAGCGGGGGGGTTCGGACGCACTGAAGCTTTCTTT; CDR3aa: CASSAAGGFGRTEAFF
abundance: -; j_gene: TRBJ2-3; d_gene: -; v_gene: TRBV28; CDR3nt: TGTGCCAGCAGTTTTTCGGGGGATTCACACACAGATACGCAGTATTTT; CDR3aa: CASSFSGDSHTDTQYF
abundance: -; j_gene: TRBJ2-7; d_gene: TRBD1; v_gene: TRBV19; CDR3nt: TGTGCCAGTACTGGGGACAGGGCCTCCTACGAGCAGTACTTC; CDR3aa: CASTGDRASYEQYF
abundance: -; j_gene: TRBJ2-7; d_gene: TRBD2; v_gene: TRBV10-1; CDR3nt: TGCGCCAGCAGTGAAGGGACTACTAAATACGAGCAGTACTTC; CDR3aa: CASSEGTTKYEQYF
abundance: -; j_gene: TRBJ1-1; d_gene: TRBD1; v_gene: TRBV7-9; CDR3nt: TGTGCCAGCAGCCCGCCAGGGGGCTGGGGCACTGAAGCTTTCTTT; CDR3aa: CASSPPGGWGTEAFF
abundance: -; j_gene: TRBJ2-3; d_gene: TRBD1; v_gene: TRBV2; CDR3nt: TGTGCCAAAGAGGGACAGGGGACAGATACGCAGTATTTT; CDR3aa: CAKEGQGTDTQYF
abundance: once; j_gene: TRBJ2-1; d_gene: -; v_gene: TRBV24-1; CDR3nt: TGTGCCACCAGTGATTCGACAGGCCCAACTATGAATGAGCAGTTCTTC; CDR3aa: CATSDSTGPTMNEQFF
abundance: once; j_gene: TRBJ2-7; d_gene: TRBD2; v_gene: TRBV6-2/TRBV6-3; CDR3nt: TGTGCCAGCAGTCTACTAGCGGGAGGTGCCTACGAGCAGTACTTC; CDR3aa: CASSLLAGGAYEQYF
abundance: -; j_gene: TRBJ2-7; d_gene: -; v_gene: TRBV11-2; CDR3nt: TGTGCCAGCAGCTTAGGGACAGTAAACTACGAGCAGTACTTC; CDR3aa: CASSLGTVNYEQYF
abundance: -; j_gene: TRBJ1-5; d_gene: -; v_gene: TRBV2; CDR3nt: TGTGCCAGCAGTGATGTGTCCGGGAATCAGCCCCAGCATTTT; CDR3aa: CASSDVSGNQPQHF
abundance: -; j_gene: TRBJ2-1; d_gene: TRBD1; v_gene: TRBV24-1; CDR3nt: TGTGCCACCAGTGATTCGGGACAGGGATACAATGAGCAGTTCTTC; CDR3aa: CATSDSGQGYNEQFF
abundance: -; j_gene: TRBJ2-7; d_gene: TRBD1; v_gene: TRBV7-8; CDR3nt: TGTGCCAGCAGCCGTGGGACAGTCTTCGAGCAGTACTTC; CDR3aa: CASSRGTVFEQYF
abundance: -; j_gene: TRBJ1-1; d_gene: TRBD1; v_gene: TRBV30; CDR3nt: TGTGCCTGGAGGTGGACAGGGTCGAACACTGAAGCTTTCTTT; CDR3aa: CAWRWTGSNTEAFF
abundance: -; j_gene: TRBJ2-3; d_gene: -; v_gene: TRBV6-6; CDR3nt: TGTGCCAGCAGTCCCCCCTCTCGGTCCCTCATCCATACGCAGTATTTT; CDR3aa: CASSPPSRSLIHTQYF
abundance: -; j_gene: TRBJ2-7; d_gene: -; v_gene: TRBV19; CDR3nt: TGTGCCAGTAGTGTCACACCCTCCTACGAGCAGTACTTC; CDR3aa: CASSVTPSYEQYF
abundance: -; j_gene: TRBJ1-3; d_gene: TRBD1; v_gene: TRBV11-2; CDR3nt: TGTGCCAGCAGCAGAACAGGGGCTCCCTCTGGAAACACCATATATTTT; CDR3aa: CASSRTGAPSGNTIYF
abundance: -; j_gene: TRBJ1-3; d_gene: -; v_gene: TRBV12-3/TRBV12-4; CDR3nt: TGTGCCAGCACCAAGGGGGCTGGAAACACCATATATTTT; CDR3aa: CASTKGAGNTIYF
abundance: -; j_gene: TRBJ1-1; d_gene: -; v_gene: TRBV7-9; CDR3nt: TGTGCCAGCAACCGGGAGAACACTGAAGCTTTCTTT; CDR3aa: CASNRENTEAFF
abundance: -; j_gene: TRBJ1-2; d_gene: -; v_gene: TRBV19; CDR3nt: TGTGCCAGCCGGGATCCGCTCTCAGCTAACTATGGCTACACCTTC; CDR3aa: CASRDPLSANYGYTF
abundance: -; j_gene: TRBJ1-1; d_gene: -; v_gene: TRBV19; CDR3nt: TGTGCCAGTAGTATGGGCAGAGCTACTGAAGCTTTCTTT; CDR3aa: CASSMGRATEAFF
abundance: -; j_gene: TRBJ2-1; d_gene: TRBD2; v_gene: TRBV3-1/TRBV3-2; CDR3nt: TGTGCCAGCAGCCATCTTCGGACTAGCGGGGATTACAATGAGCAGTTCTTC; CDR3aa: CASSHLRTSGDYNEQFF
abundance: -; j_gene: TRBJ1-1; d_gene: -; v_gene: TRBV12-3/TRBV12-4; CDR3nt: TGTGCCAGCAGCAGAGGGACAGAAGCTTTCTTT; CDR3aa: CASSRGTEAFF
abundance: -; j_gene: TRBJ1-2; d_gene: TRBD1; v_gene: TRBV5-1; CDR3nt: TGCGCCAGCAGCTTAGGGACAGGGGTGAATGGCTACACCTTC; CDR3aa: CASSLGTGVNGYTF
abundance: -; j_gene: TRBJ1-5; d_gene: -; v_gene: TRBV28; CDR3nt: TGTGCCAGCCTAGAAGCCCGGGGGGGCGAGCAGCCCCAGCATTTT; CDR3aa: CASLEARGGEQPQHF
abundance: -; j_gene: TRBJ2-2; d_gene: -; v_gene: TRBV25-1; CDR3nt: TGTGCCAGCAGTGAGCAGGTTAACACCGGGGAGCTGTTTTTT; CDR3aa: CASSEQVNTGELFF
abundance: -; j_gene: TRBJ1-6; d_gene: -; v_gene: TRBV5-1; CDR3nt: TGCGCCAGCAGCTTGATCGGGACATCGGGTTATTCACCCCTCCACTTT; CDR3aa: CASSLIGTSGYSPLHF
abundance: -; j_gene: TRBJ2-7; d_gene: TRBD1; v_gene: TRBV28; CDR3nt: TGTGCCAGCACCCAGGAGACAGGGGTCCCCTACGAGCAGTACTTC; CDR3aa: CASTQETGVPYEQYF
abundance: -; j_gene: TRBJ2-7; d_gene: -; v_gene: TRBV27; CDR3nt: TGTGCCAGCAGTTTGACTTCTCTAGCTTTCGGATACGAGCAGTACTTC; CDR3aa: CASSLTSLAFGYEQYF
abundance: -; j_gene: TRBJ2-5; d_gene: -; v_gene: TRBV5-4; CDR3nt: TGTGCCAGCAGCTTGGACAGGGAGGGAGAGACCCAGTACTTC; CDR3aa: CASSLDREGETQYF
abundance: -; j_gene: TRBJ1-5; d_gene: TRBD1; v_gene: TRBV29-1; CDR3nt: TGCAGCGTCGTGACAGGGGGCGGCCAGCCCCAGCATTTT; CDR3aa: CSVVTGGGQPQHF
abundance: -; j_gene: TRBJ2-7; d_gene: TRBD2; v_gene: TRBV7-9; CDR3nt: TGTGCCAGCACCAGACTAGCGGGTCCCTCCTACGAGCAGTACTTC; CDR3aa: CASTRLAGPSYEQYF
abundance: -; j_gene: TRBJ1-1; d_gene: -; v_gene: TRBV12-3/TRBV12-4; CDR3nt: TGTGCCAGCACCCCCGGGGTCACTGAAGCTTTCTTT; CDR3aa: CASTPGVTEAFF
abundance: -; j_gene: TRBJ2-5; d_gene: TRBD2; v_gene: TRBV7-2; CDR3nt: TGTGCCAGCAGCTTAGAACGGCTAGCGGGAATCTCAGAGACCCAGTACTTC; CDR3aa: CASSLERLAGISETQYF
abundance: -; j_gene: TRBJ2-5; d_gene: -; v_gene: TRBV5-1; CDR3nt: TGCGCCAGCAGCTTGTCAAGGGGAGAGACCCAGTACTTC; CDR3aa: CASSLSRGETQYF
abundance: -; j_gene: TRBJ2-2; d_gene: -; v_gene: TRBV11-3; CDR3nt: TGTGCCAGCAGCTTGGGAGGCGGCACCGGGGAGCTGTTTTTT; CDR3aa: CASSLGGGTGELFF
abundance: -; j_gene: TRBJ1-2; d_gene: TRBD1; v_gene: TRBV29-1; CDR3nt: TGCAGCGTCCAGAAGTACAGGGGACCCGGGGGCGATGGCTACACCTTC; CDR3aa: CSVQKYRGPGGDGYTF
abundance: -; j_gene: TRBJ2-7; d_gene: -; v_gene: TRBV21-1; CDR3nt: TGTGCCAGCAGCAAAGCGTGGCAGTTCTACGAGCAGTACTTC; CDR3aa: CASSKAWQFYEQYF
abundance: -; j_gene: TRBJ2-7; d_gene: -; v_gene: TRBV5-1; CDR3nt: TGCGCCAGCAGCTCGCAGGGGGGCGAGCAGTACTTC; CDR3aa: CASSSQGGEQYF
abundance: few; j_gene: TRBJ1-5; d_gene: -; v_gene: TRBV6-6; CDR3nt: TGTGCCAGCAGTTACGGGGGGGGAAACAATCAGCCCCAGCATTTT; CDR3aa: CASSYGGGNNQPQHF
abundance: -; j_gene: TRBJ2-1; d_gene: TRBD2; v_gene: TRBV7-2; CDR3nt: TGTGCCAGCAGCCACATACTAGCGGCGAGTTCTGATGAGCAGTTCTTC; CDR3aa: CASSHILAASSDEQFF
abundance: -; j_gene: TRBJ2-2; d_gene: TRBD1; v_gene: TRBV30; CDR3nt: TGTGCCTGGAGACACCCGGACAGGGTCTTTGGGGAGCTGTTTTTT; CDR3aa: CAWRHPDRVFGELFF
abundance: -; j_gene: TRBJ2-7; d_gene: -; v_gene: TRBV11-3; CDR3nt: TGTGCCAGCAGCACAGGACGGGGGGAGCAGTACTTC; CDR3aa: CASSTGRGEQYF
abundance: -; j_gene: TRBJ2-5; d_gene: -; v_gene: TRBV4-2; CDR3nt: TGTGCCAGCAGCCAAGGTCTGGAGGGGTCCCAAGAGACCCAGTACTTC; CDR3aa: CASSQGLEGSQETQYF